This T cell receptor (beta chain) was sequenced during a study of long-term antiretroviral therapy in people with HIV. Running of the v3.0 immunoSEQ assay took place at survey level. Clones were sequenced by immunoSEQ multiplex PCR, and TCRdb holds only the in-frame ones, with some missing. This table holds about 40,000 clones, more than 70% found once. Germline CDR1 is SGDLS and CDR2 is YYNGEE. CDR3 length: 17 residues. V lost 0 bases to trimming and J lost 2 bases; unmatched junction nucleotides: 8. For this clone: No antigen is known for it.

Study conclusions and caveats: Transplant donor controls retained higher diversity, though diversity increased after ART. Regardless of time point, clones expanded before ART dominated the repertoire. Repertoires in HIV (unlike those of controls) had narrower CDR3 length ranges.

Held in samples before DNA extraction were about 0.85-11 million cryopreserved PBMC. The sample here was unsorted PBMCs, taken 3.1 years after starting antiretroviral therapy. The source of this sequence is a woman aged 50 to 60 with HIV. The chain is built from TRBV9 and TRBJ2-3; 8 nucleotides agree with TRBD2. This chain's CDR3 is CASSVGGPGGYTDTQYF. Written as DNA, the CDR3 is TGTGCCAGCAGCGTAGGGGGTCCGGGGGGGTACACAGATACGCAGTATTTT. Full variable domain (missing parts from reference TRBV9 and TRBJ2-3): DSGVTQTPKHLITATGQRVTLRCSPRSGDLSVYWYQQSLDQGLQFLIQYYNGEERAKGNILERFSAQQFPDLHSELNLSSLELGDSALYFCASSVGGPGGYTDTQYFGPGTRLTVL.